This TCR beta chain was sequenced for a study of molecular identifiers for immune sequencing clone quantification. TCRdb redid the calling of the PCR reads with MiXCR, one entry per CDR3 protein. The repertoire includes approximately 630,000 distinct CDR3 sequences, around 25% of them detected once, and about 0.78% sits in the top ten. Note on this clonotype: One end of the junction fails to match germline, which may point to a read error.

Germline loops: CDR1 MNHEY, CDR2 SVGAGI. The CDR3 runs to 13 residues. The TCR comes from a human donor in good health. Some libraries in this study had Jurkat cell RNA spiked in. The chain uses TRBV6-5 and TRBJ2-3; maybe TRBD2 (6 bases). Sequenced: naive CD8+ T cells from blood, with Jurkat cell RNA spiked in. Subset meaning: FACS-sorted CD8+CD4-CCR7+CD45RA+ naive T cells. The CDR3 DNA follows: TGTGACAGCAGTTATAGGGAGGCAGATACGCAGTATTTT. This translates into CDSSYREADTQYF.